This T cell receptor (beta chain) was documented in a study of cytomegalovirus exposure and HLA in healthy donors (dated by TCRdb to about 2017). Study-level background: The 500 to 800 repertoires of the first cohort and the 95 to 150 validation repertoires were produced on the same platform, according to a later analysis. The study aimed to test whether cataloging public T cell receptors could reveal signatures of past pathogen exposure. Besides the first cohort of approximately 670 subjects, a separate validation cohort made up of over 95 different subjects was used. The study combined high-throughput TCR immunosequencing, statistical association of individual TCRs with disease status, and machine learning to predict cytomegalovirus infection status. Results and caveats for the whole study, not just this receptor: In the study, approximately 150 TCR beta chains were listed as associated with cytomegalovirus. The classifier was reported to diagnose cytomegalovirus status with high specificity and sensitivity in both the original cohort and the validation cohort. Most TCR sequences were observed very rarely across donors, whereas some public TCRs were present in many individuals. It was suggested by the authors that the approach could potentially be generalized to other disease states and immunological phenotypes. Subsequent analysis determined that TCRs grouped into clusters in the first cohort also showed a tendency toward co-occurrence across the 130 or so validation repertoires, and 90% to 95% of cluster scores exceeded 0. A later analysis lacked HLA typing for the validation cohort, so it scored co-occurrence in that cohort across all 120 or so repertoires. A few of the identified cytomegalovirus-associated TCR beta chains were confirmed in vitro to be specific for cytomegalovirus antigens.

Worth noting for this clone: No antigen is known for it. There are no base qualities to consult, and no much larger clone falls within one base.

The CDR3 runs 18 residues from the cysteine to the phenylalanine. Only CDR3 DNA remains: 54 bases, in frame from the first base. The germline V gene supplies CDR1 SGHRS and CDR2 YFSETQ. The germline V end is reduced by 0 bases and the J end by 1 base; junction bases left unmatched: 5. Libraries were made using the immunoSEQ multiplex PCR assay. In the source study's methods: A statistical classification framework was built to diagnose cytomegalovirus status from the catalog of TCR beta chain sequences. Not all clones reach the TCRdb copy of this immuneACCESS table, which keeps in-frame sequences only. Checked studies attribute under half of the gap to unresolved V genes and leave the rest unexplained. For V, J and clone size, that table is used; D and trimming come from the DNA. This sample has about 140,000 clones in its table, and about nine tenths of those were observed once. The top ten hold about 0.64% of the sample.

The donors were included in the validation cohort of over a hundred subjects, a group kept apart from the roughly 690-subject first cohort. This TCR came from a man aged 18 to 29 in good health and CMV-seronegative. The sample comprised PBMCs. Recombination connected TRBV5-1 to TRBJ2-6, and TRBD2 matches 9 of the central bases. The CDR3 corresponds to CASSLVIAGASGANVLTF. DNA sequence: TGCGCCAGCAGCTTGGTTATAGCGGGGGCTTCTGGGGCCAACGTCCTGACTTTC. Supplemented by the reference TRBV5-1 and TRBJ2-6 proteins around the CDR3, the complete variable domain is KAGVTQTPRYLIKTRGQQVTLSCSPISGHRSVSWYQQTPGQGLQFLFEYFSETQRNKGNFPGRFSGRQFSNSRSEMNVSTLELGDSALYLCASSLVIAGASGANVLTFGAGSRLTVL.